The source of this TCR beta chain is a study of vaccination and CD4 T cells after COVID-19. Study-level background: The authors gave control cultures a CEFX pool, an HIV-1 Nef pool, or no peptide. Study results and caveats: In convalescent patients, 304 of 307 vaccine-specific clones were spike mono-reactive.

Sequencing of cultured CD4+ T cell DNA used the Oncomine TCR Beta short-read assay. Someone extracted genomic DNA from cultured CD4+ T cells. TCRdb reanalysed the PCR reads using MiXCR and keeps one entry per CDR3 protein. The table includes around 16,000 distinct CDR3 sequences, under 75% detected once. This clonotype has only a few counts. The antigen is undetermined. Treatment of the sample: 10-day PBMC culture with coronavirus spike peptide pools or control peptides (ViraFEST assay). V lost 5 bases to trimming and J lost 2 bases, with 12 bases between them. Germline-derived CDR1 and CDR2 are SGHTA and FQGNSA. The CDR3 sequence is 14 residues long.

This clonotype was sampled from a human donor who had recovered from COVID-19. This rearrangement joins TRBV7-2 to TRBJ2-5; D possibly corresponds to TRBD2 (6 bases). Specimen: CD4+ T cells from blood, cultured in vitro. As DNA, the CDR3 is TGTGCCAGCAGCCAGAGCGGGCGTCAAGAGACCCAGTACTTC. Translated: CASSQSGRQETQYF.